The source of this T cell receptor beta chain is a study of shared clonotypes between healthy human individuals. Study-wide points: The diversity represented, both genetic and in exposure history, was limited by few donors.

Comment on this clone: Its antigen is undetermined.

Generated by immunoSEQ multiplex PCR, the TCRdb table keeps only in-frame clones and is missing some. The table has millions of clones, roughly 92% seen once. The V segment lost 5 bases and the J segment 5 bases; nucleotides outside the gene matches: 15. The CDR3 covers 17 residues. CDR1 is SGHTA and CDR2 is FQGNSA in the germline V gene. This chain links TRBV7-2 with TRBJ2-3, with TRBD2 identical over 8 bases. Input material: naive CD4+ T cells sorted from blood. The subset is: CD45RA+ positively selected. The receptor was isolated from a man between 18 and 35 years old in good health. For the CDR3, the DNA is TGTGCCAGCAGCCTGAGCCTAGCGGGTCCCGCGATAGATACGCAGTATTTT. Residues: CASSLSLAGPAIDTQYF. The full variable domain, with the rest looked up from reference TRBV7-2 and TRBJ2-3, is GAGVSQSPSNKVTEKGKDVELRCDPISGHTALYWYRQSLGQGLEFLIYFQGNSAPDKSGLPSDRFSAERTGGSVSTLTIQRTQQEDSAVYLCASSLSLAGPAIDTQYFGPGTRLTVL.